Each of the 26 T cell receptor beta chains below was sequenced from the same sample in a study of early T cells in non-severe SARS-CoV-2 infection. MiXCR, applied by TCRdb to the 5' RACE reads, yields one record per CDR3 protein. The sample carries more than 95,000 distinct CDR3 sequences, around 17% recorded once. Material for sequencing was whole blood. Receptors originate from an adult who was a healthcare worker with PCR-confirmed SARS-CoV-2 infection or an uninfected control (not recorded which).

This clonotype was observed a few times. The chain couples TRBV29-1 to TRBJ2-7; 7 bases line up with TRBD1. CDR3 size: 12 residues. J gave up 1 base and V 7 bases, and 4 bases lay outside the gene matches. Germline V gene lookup returns CDR1 SQVTM and CDR2 ANQGSEA. This CDR3 is CSAKQGSYEQYF. Here the CDR3 DNA reads TGCAGCGCCAAACAGGGGTCCTACGAGCAGTACTTC.

The chain couples TRBV28 to TRBJ2-7; D is ambiguous. This CDR3 has 14 amino acids. Germline V gene sequence: CDR1 MDHEN, CDR2 SYDVKM. Trimming left V 8 bases short and J 1 base short, with 15 bases between. CDR3 nucleotides: TGTGCCAGCGTCAGAAGCGTCACATCCTACGAGCAGTACTTC. It translates to CASVRSVTSYEQYF. Combining the CDR3 with reference TRBV28 and TRBJ2-7 gives the whole variable domain DVKVTQSSRYLVKRTGEKVFLECVQDMDHENMFWYRQDPGLGLRLIYFSYDVKMKEKGDIPEGYSVSREKKERFSLILESASTNQTSMYLCASVRSVTSYEQYFGPGTRLTVT.

The V and J genes are TRBV6-5 and TRBJ2-7; D gene unclear. The V end lost 6 bases, the J end lost 4 bases, and 16 bases lay between the germline ends. Germline loops: CDR1 MNHEY, CDR2 SVGAGI. The CDR3 totals 14 residues. CDR3 nucleotides: TGTGCCAGCAGCCCCAAAACAACGCGGTACGAGCAGTACTTC. It yields the protein CASSPKTTRYEQYF.

This clonotype was counted between two and nine times. The rearrangement links TRBV11-2 to TRBJ2-3, with 10 nucleotides matching TRBD1. In germline, CDR1 is SGHAT, CDR2 FQNNGV. This CDR3 comprises 16 residues. The junction had 9 bases not matched to a gene; V was cut back by 4 bases and J by 5 bases. The CDR3 coding sequence is TGTGCCAGCAGCTCAATTCCCGGACAGGGGGGAGATACGCAGTATTTT. Its protein is CASSSIPGQGGDTQYF.

This clonotype was recorded at least ten times. The CDR3, as DNA: TGTGCCAGCAGTTTATCAGGCCGTGAAGCTTTCTTT. Its protein is CASSLSGREAFF. The rearrangement uses TRBV28 and TRBJ1-1; D is unresolved. Germline CDR1 MDHEN, CDR2 SYDVKM. This CDR3 comprises 12 residues. Trimming shortened V by 1 base and J by 7 bases, and 7 bases separated the two germline ends.

The table lists this clonotype with a few counts. CDR3 region: CASSLGLAGDNEQFF. The DNA for the CDR3 is TGTGCCAGCAGCTTAGGGCTAGCGGGAGACAATGAGCAGTTCTTC. The chain carries TRBV11-2 and TRBJ2-1; 10 bases agree with TRBD2. The CDR3 runs to 15 residues. Trimming removed 1 base from V and 5 bases from J; junction bases left unmatched: 2. Germline CDR1 and CDR2: SGHAT and FQNNGV.

This clonotype was counted a few times. The gene calls are TRBV7-9 and TRBJ2-1; 8 nucleotides line up with TRBD1. Germline V gene lookup returns CDR1 SEHNR and CDR2 FQNEAQ (reference sequence). The V gene end was trimmed by 5 bases and the J gene end by 0 bases; junction bases not matched to a gene: 6. This CDR3 comprises 16 residues. DNA of the CDR3: TGTGCCAGCAGCCCCCGGACAGGGTACTCCTACAATGAGCAGTTCTTC. It codes for CASSPRTGYSYNEQFF.

This clonotype was seen only a few times. The chain recombines TRBV18 with TRBJ1-5; TRBD1 is a possible D gene (5 bases). The germline CDR1 and CDR2 sequences are KGHSH and LQKENI. The CDR3 has 14 amino acids. Trimming left V 6 bases short and J 3 bases short, with 12 bases between. CDR3 bases: TGTGCCAGCTCCCGGGGACTGCCCAATCAGCCCCAGCATTTT. Protein sequence: CASSRGLPNQPQHF.

This clonotype was found many times. This chain connects TRBV28 to TRBJ1-3, with D possibly being TRBD1 (6 bases). The CDR3 length is 15 residues. CDR1 is MDHEN, CDR2 SYDVKM, per germline. The V end lost 4 bases, the J end lost 4 bases, and 14 bases lay between the germline ends. CDR3 residues: CASSWGQGSGNTIYF. The CDR3 DNA reads as TGTGCCAGCAGTTGGGGGCAGGGGTCAGGAAACACCATATATTTT. The variable domain in full, completed from reference TRBV28 and TRBJ1-3, reads DVKVTQSSRYLVKRTGEKVFLECVQDMDHENMFWYRQDPGLGLRLIYFSYDVKMKEKGDIPEGYSVSREKKERFSLILESASTNQTSMYLCASSWGQGSGNTIYFGEGSWLTVV.

The table lists this clonotype with a few counts. The chain couples TRBV29-1 to TRBJ2-1; the match to TRBD2 covers 9 bases. CDR3 size: 14 residues. Germline values: CDR1 SQVTM, CDR2 ANQGSEA. V shed 7 bases, J shed 3 bases, and the junction held 7 bases outside the gene matches. Here the CDR3 reads CSAQVAGVYNEQFF. The CDR3 region has the DNA TGCAGCGCCCAGGTAGCGGGAGTCTACAATGAGCAGTTCTTC.

The chain combines TRBV2 with TRBJ1-6; the D gene is possibly TRBD1 (6 bases). CDR3 length: 16 amino acids. The V gene lost 3 bases and the J gene lost 2 bases, with 11 bases spanning the gap. Germline V lookup: CDR1 SNHLY, CDR2 FYNNEI. CDR3 coding DNA: TGTGCCAGCAGTGAGACAGGTTCACCCTATAATTCACCCCTCCACTTT. It is translated as CASSETGSPYNSPLHF.

Worth noting for this clonotype: A much larger clone sits a single nucleotide away, making a read error possible. The chain is built from TRBV5-1 and TRBJ2-3, with D uncertain. The CDR3 runs 12 residues. The V gene's germline CDR1 is SGHRS and CDR2 YFSETQ. The CDR3 bases are TGCGCCAGCAGCTATCGCACAGATGCGCAGTATTTT. It translates to CASSYRTDAQYF.

In this sample, this clonotype turned up a few times. The gene calls are TRBV19 and TRBJ1-2; TRBD1 might be the D (5 bases). The ends were cut back, 6 bases at V and 3 bases at J, with 14 bases in the middle. This CDR3 comprises 14 residues. Per the germline V gene, CDR1 is LNHDA and CDR2 is SQIVND (reference sequence). The CDR3 nucleotides read TGTGCCAGTAGGGTCCAGGGACGGGACTATGGCTACACCTTC. Its translation: CASRVQGRDYGYTF.

This clonotype was counted a few times. The V and J genes are TRBV10-3 and TRBJ1-2; D is undetermined. Trimming took 7 bases from V and 7 from J, leaving 22 bases between them. The germline V gene encodes CDR1 ENHRY and CDR2 SYGVKD. The length of the CDR3 is 15 residues. In DNA, the CDR3 is TGTGCCATCAAAACATCAATTCTCCTAAGGAGTGGCTACACCTTC. This codes for CAIKTSILLRSGYTF.

The rearrangement links TRBV27 to TRBJ2-5; D remains unclear. This CDR3 has 13 amino acids. Germline assignment: CDR1 MNHEY and CDR2 SMNVEV (reference sequence). The ends were cut back, 6 bases at V and 5 bases at J, with 13 bases in the middle. The CDR3 protein is CASSPLDVETQYF. Here the CDR3 DNA reads TGTGCCAGCAGCCCGCTCGACGTGGAGACCCAGTACTTC.

This chain joins TRBV29-1 and TRBJ2-4, with 7 bases fitting TRBD2. V shed 7 bases, J shed 8 bases, and the junction held 8 bases outside the gene matches. The germline gives CDR1 SQVTM, CDR2 ANQGSEA. The CDR3 consists of 12 residues. The CDR3 region has the DNA TGCAGCGGAAGGGAGGGCTTTGACATTCAGTACTTC. It is translated as CSGREGFDIQYF.

This clonotype appeared a few times. V is TRBV5-4 and J is TRBJ2-1; D is ambiguous. Trimming removed 2 bases at V and 7 bases at J, with 13 bases between. The CDR3 has 14 amino acids. The germline V gene encodes CDR1 SGHNT and CDR2 YYREEE (reference sequence). The CDR3 bases are TGTGCCAGCAGCTTTTTTGTTTCGCTAAATGAGCAGTTCTTC. It encodes CASSFFVSLNEQFF.

Only a few counts were recorded for this clonotype. The chain carries TRBV24-1 and TRBJ2-2; 10 bases line up with TRBD1. The CDR3 runs to 20 residues. Looked up from germline, CDR1 is KGHDR and CDR2 is SFDVKD. Trimming cost V 4 bases and J 0 bases; bases outside gene matches: 13. The CDR3 nucleotides are TGTGCCACCAGTGAACATACCGGGACAGGGGAGGCCCCGAACACCGGGGAGCTGTTTTTT. Its protein is CATSEHTGTGEAPNTGELFF.

The table lists this clonotype with a few counts. The chain employs TRBV28 and TRBJ1-1, with D possibly TRBD1 on 5 matching bases. There are 18 residues in the CDR3. V was clipped by 7 bases and J by 0 bases, with 24 bases between them. Germline loops: CDR1 MDHEN, CDR2 SYDVKM. The CDR3 sequence: CASIPTNSQGPLNTEAFF. CDR3 DNA sequence: TGTGCCAGCATACCGACCAACTCCCAGGGCCCGCTGAACACTGAAGCTTTCTTT.

This clonotype was detected a few times. In nucleotides, the CDR3 is TGTGCCAGCAGTTTAACGCAGGCTAGGGCTTTCTTT. Translated: CASSLTQARAFF. The V gene is TRBV28, the J gene TRBJ1-1; D ambiguous. Germline V gene sequence: CDR1 MDHEN, CDR2 SYDVKM. V lost 2 bases, J lost 11 bases, and 12 bases lay in between. This CDR3 has 12 amino acids.

V is TRBV20-1 and J is TRBJ2-7, with 8 bases matching TRBD1. Germline V CDR1 and CDR2: DFQATT, SNEGSKA (reference sequence). There are 15 residues in the CDR3. With 0 bases clipped from V and 5 bases from J, the junction kept 9 bases outside the gene matches. This CDR3 reads CSARDRQGNYDEQYF. The CDR3, as DNA: TGCAGTGCTAGAGACCGACAGGGGAACTACGACGAGCAGTACTTC.

The rearrangement joins TRBV6-2 or TRBV6-3 to TRBJ2-1; 8 bases line up with TRBD2. The V and J ends lost 0 bases and 2 bases, in that order; junction bases with no gene match: 3. Germline V gene lookup returns CDR1 MNHEY and CDR2 SVGEGT. The CDR3 totals 16 residues. CDR3 DNA: TGTGCCAGCAGTTACTCCATGCGGGGGGCCTACAATGAGCAGTTCTTC. It encodes CASSYSMRGAYNEQFF.

This clonotype was seen more than once but under ten times. V gene TRBV29-1 combines with J gene TRBJ2-4; tentative D call: TRBD2 (5 bases). CDR3 length: 13 residues. Trimming stripped 8 bases from V and 0 bases from J, with 11 bases between. Germline V gene lookup returns CDR1 SQVTM and CDR2 ANQGSEA. The CDR3 bases are TGCAGCTACCGGGGAATAGCCAAAAACATTCAGTACTTC. It is translated as CSYRGIAKNIQYF.

This clonotype was recorded at least ten times. The chain joins TRBV19 to TRBJ1-2, with TRBD1 matching over 8 bases. CDR1 is LNHDA and CDR2 is SQIVND in the germline V gene (reference sequence). The CDR3 sequence is 14 residues long. V dropped 4 bases and J dropped 4; count of bases not matched to a gene: 5. CDR3 loop: CASSTAGGIYGYTF. CDR3 in DNA: TGTGCCAGTAGTACAGCAGGGGGCATCTATGGCTACACCTTC.

This clonotype was detected only a few times. The chain joins TRBV18 to TRBJ2-6; TRBD1 might be the D (5 bases). In germline, CDR1 is KGHSH, CDR2 LQKENI. This CDR3 is built from 15 residues. V lost 4 bases and J lost 0, with 7 bases in between. CDR3: CASSLTGSGANVLTF. CDR3 DNA: TGTGCCAGCTCACTTACAGGCTCTGGGGCCAACGTCCTGACTTTC.

This sequence joins TRBV6-1 and TRBJ1-1; tentatively, D is TRBD1 (5 bases). There are 12 residues in the CDR3. Deletions cut 8 bases from V and 4 bases from J, with 11 bases between. Germline CDR1 and CDR2: MNHNS and SASEGT. The CDR3 sequence: CASGPGRTEAFF. CDR3 nucleotide sequence: TGTGCCAGCGGTCCGGGGCGCACTGAAGCTTTCTTT.